The 23 T cell receptor beta chains below all came from one sample that was sequenced in a study of blood T cell repertoires in COVID-19. Clones were sequenced by immunoSEQ multiplex PCR, and TCRdb holds only the in-frame ones, with some missing. The table includes more than 85,000 clones, about four fifths detected once. The sample consisted of peripheral blood. The receptors come from a human donor in a cohort sampled during active COVID-19.

The rearrangement joins TRBV24-1 to TRBJ2-2; maybe TRBD2 (6 bases). Trimming took off 5 bases at V and 5 bases at J, with 11 bases between the two ends. The CDR3 is made up of 14 amino acids. Germline-derived CDR1 and CDR2 are KGHDR and SFDVKD. As DNA, the CDR3 is TGTGCCACCAGTGTACGGGGGAGTACCGGGGAGCTGTTTTTT. Protein sequence: CATSVRGSTGELFF.

V gene TRBV6-4 combines with J gene TRBJ2-1, with TRBD2 matching 9 bases. J was trimmed by 7 bases and V by 2 bases; bases with no gene match: 9. This CDR3 spans 16 amino acids. Germline V gene data show CDR1 as MRHNA and CDR2 as SNTAGT. DNA of the CDR3: TGTGCCAGCAGTGACGGGATTAGCGGGAGATTGAATGAGCAGTTCTTC. Amino acid sequence: CASSDGISGRLNEQFF.

The rearrangement joins TRBV5-4 to TRBJ2-3, with 8 bases fitting TRBD1. Germline CDR1 reads SGHNT; CDR2 reads YYREEE (reference sequence). The junction had 2 bases not matched to a gene; V was cut back by 2 bases and J by 3 bases. The CDR3 runs to 14 residues. The CDR3 sequence: CASSLQGVTDTQYF. Here the CDR3 DNA reads TGTGCCAGCAGCTTACAGGGGGTAACAGATACGCAGTATTTT.

The chain links TRBV7-2 to TRBJ2-3; the match to TRBD2 covers 13 bases. Per germline, CDR1 SGHTA and CDR2 FQGNSA. The V segment lost 5 bases and the J segment 4 bases; nucleotides outside the gene matches: 6. The CDR3 spans 16 residues. The CDR3 sequence is CASSPWTSGGADTQYF. Written as DNA, the CDR3 is TGTGCCAGCAGCCCCTGGACTAGCGGGGGCGCAGATACGCAGTATTTT.

The J gene is TRBJ2-7, the V gene TRBV9; weak D call: TRBD1 (6 bases). The V gene's germline CDR1 is SGDLS and CDR2 YYNGEE. The CDR3 has 15 residues. The germline V and J ends were trimmed by 1 base and 1 base, with 12 bases remaining between them. The CDR3 DNA sequence: TGTGCCAGCAGCGTACGCACAGGGCCGTCCTACGAGCAGTACTTC. Its translation: CASSVRTGPSYEQYF.

This rearrangement joins TRBV18 to TRBJ1-3; D call uncertain. CDR3 size: 15 residues. V lost 0 bases to trimming and J lost 4 bases, with 10 bases between them. Germline CDR1 is KGHSH and CDR2 is LQKENI. The CDR3 region is CASSPPRASGNTIYF. DNA of the CDR3: TGTGCCAGCTCACCACCGAGGGCGTCGGGAAACACCATATATTTT.

This clone was counted only a few times. The gene calls are TRBV6-5 and TRBJ2-1; TRBD2 might be the D (5 bases). Germline V CDR1 and CDR2: MNHEY, SVGAGI. The CDR3 length is 15 residues. Trimming cost V 2 bases and J 10 bases, with 18 bases left between them. CDR3 amino acids: CASSYTSGMPLEQFF. CDR3 DNA sequence: TGTGCCAGCAGTTACACTTCCGGGATGCCGTTGGAGCAGTTCTTC.

The chain joins TRBV29-1 to TRBJ1-1; no firm D call. Germline values: CDR1 SQVTM, CDR2 ANQGSEA. The V end was cut by 5 bases, the J end by 0 bases, with 7 bases between. The CDR3 sequence is 12 residues long. CDR3 DNA: TGCAGCGTTTGGTACTTGAACACTGAAGCTTTCTTT. Translated: CSVWYLNTEAFF. The whole variable domain, filled in from reference TRBV29-1 and TRBJ1-1, reads SAVISQKPSRDICQRGTSLTIQCQVDSQVTMMFWYRQQPGQSLTLIATANQGSEATYESGFVIDKFPISRPNLTFSTLTVSNMSPEDSSIYLCSVWYLNTEAFFGQGTRLTVV.

The V call is TRBV6-1, the J call TRBJ2-5; unclear D gene. In germline, CDR1 is MNHNS, CDR2 SASEGT. Trimming cost V 2 bases and J 5 bases, with 18 bases left between them. This CDR3 contains 16 residues. The CDR3 protein is CASSESRLQPGETQYF. The DNA for the CDR3 is TGTGCCAGCAGTGAAAGCAGACTCCAACCCGGGGAGACCCAGTACTTC.

This clone appeared a single time. The chain joins TRBV7-8 to TRBJ1-1; TRBD1 matches at 8 bases. The junction had 6 bases not matched to a gene; V was cut back by 3 bases and J by 3 bases. CDR3 length equals 15 residues. Looked up from germline, CDR1 is SGHVS and CDR2 is FQNEAQ. CDR3 sequence (DNA): TGTGCCAGCAGCTTCCAACAGGGGGGGGACACTGAAGCTTTCTTT. It is translated as CASSFQQGGDTEAFF.

This chain uses TRBV4-1 with TRBJ2-7; TRBD2 matches at 10 bases. V was clipped by 2 bases and J by 2 bases; unmatched bases: 12. This CDR3 has 18 residues. Germline CDR1 and CDR2: MGHRA and YSYEKL. DNA for the CDR3: TGCGCCAGCAGCCAATTGCGGCTAGCGGGGGACACGACCTACGAGCAGTACTTC. Its protein is CASSQLRLAGDTTYEQYF.

The chain employs TRBV11-1 and TRBJ2-2, with TRBD2 matching over 10 bases. The CDR3 covers 15 residues. Germline V gene lookup returns CDR1 SGHAT and CDR2 FQDESV (reference sequence). The V gene end was trimmed by 6 bases and the J gene end by 5 bases; junction bases not matched to a gene: 6. The CDR3 DNA reads as TGTGCCAGCAGGCTAGCGGGAGAGCGAACCGGGGAGCTGTTTTTT. Amino acids: CASRLAGERTGELFF.

The chain uses TRBV14 and TRBJ1-4; no definite D call. V lost 0 bases, J lost 7 bases, and 12 bases lay in between. CDR1 and CDR2 (germline): SGHDN, FVKESK. This CDR3 has 15 residues. The CDR3 DNA sequence: TGTGCCAGCAGCCAAGATCGCGGGTTTGGTGAAAAACTGTTTTTT. Translation gives CASSQDRGFGEKLFF.

This chain uses TRBV6-5 with TRBJ1-5; 8 bases map to TRBD1. The CDR3 covers 15 residues. Germline CDR1 and CDR2: MNHEY and SVGAGI. The ends lost 4 bases at V and 2 bases at J; junction bases unmatched: 4. The CDR3 DNA reads TGTGCCAGCAGTTCCGCGACAGGGGGCAATCAGCCCCAGCATTTT. Translation: CASSSATGGNQPQHF.

The V and J genes are TRBV5-1 and TRBJ1-4, with TRBD1 identical over 11 bases. The CDR3 sequence is 15 residues long. After removal of 4 bases from V and 7 bases from J, the junction contained 6 bases not matched to a gene. Germline CDR1 reads SGHRS; CDR2 reads YFSETQ. The CDR3 nucleotides are TGCGCCAGCAGCCCCGGACAGGGGGCTGGTGAAAAACTGTTTTTT. Its translation is CASSPGQGAGEKLFF. Based on the CDR3 plus reference TRBV5-1 and TRBJ1-4, the full variable domain is KAGVTQTPRYLIKTRGQQVTLSCSPISGHRSVSWYQQTPGQGLQFLFEYFSETQRNKGNFPGRFSGRQFSNSRSEMNVSTLELGDSALYLCASSPGQGAGEKLFFGSGTQLSVL.

The J gene is TRBJ2-1, the V gene TRBV11-2; D call uncertain. CDR3 length: 14 residues. Germline CDR1 reads SGHAT; CDR2 reads FQNNGV. The V end was cut by 0 bases, the J end by 10 bases, with 13 bases between. Here the CDR3 DNA reads TGTGCCAGCAGCTTAGATGGCCAACGAACAGAGCAGTTCTTC. Encoded protein: CASSLDGQRTEQFF.

The chain employs TRBV18 and TRBJ1-6, with 7 bases identical to TRBD1. Germline V gene sequence: CDR1 KGHSH, CDR2 LQKENI. With V trimmed by 5 bases and J by 7 bases, 5 bases remained unmatched. The CDR3 is 14 amino acids. The chain's CDR3 is CASSSRDRNSPLHF. DNA of the CDR3: TGTGCCAGCTCATCCCGGGACAGAAATTCACCCCTCCACTTT.

The genes are TRBV6-1 and TRBJ2-1; 10 bases are shared with TRBD2. Germline values: CDR1 MNHNS, CDR2 SASEGT. The CDR3 is 17 amino acids. V gave up 2 bases and J gave up 9 bases; unmatched junction bases: 13. Here the CDR3 reads CASSETSLAGHGGEQFF. The CDR3, as DNA: TGTGCCAGCAGTGAAACCTCACTAGCGGGGCACGGTGGTGAGCAGTTCTTC.

In this sample, this clone turned up once. This chain joins TRBV2 and TRBJ2-2, with 7 bases that match TRBD1. The germline CDR1 and CDR2 sequences are SNHLY and FYNNEI. The CDR3 contains 13 residues. V gave up 2 bases and J gave up 10 bases; unmatched junction bases: 4. For the CDR3, the DNA is TGTGCCAGCAGTGAAAGGGGGCTTGCGGAGCTGTTTTTT. This codes for CASSERGLAELFF.

The chain joins TRBV5-1 to TRBJ1-5; D not certain. Germline assignment: CDR1 SGHRS and CDR2 YFSETQ. This CDR3 contains 13 residues. Trimming removed 7 bases at V and 0 bases at J, with 8 bases between. The CDR3 loop is CASRENSNQPQHF. CDR3 coding DNA: TGCGCCAGCCGTGAGAATAGCAATCAGCCCCAGCATTTT.

The CDR3 loop is CASSAGQGALNEQFF. The CDR3 DNA reads as TGCGCCAGCAGCGCAGGACAGGGGGCGTTGAATGAGCAGTTCTTC. The chain employs TRBV5-1 and TRBJ2-1; TRBD1 agrees at 11 bases. The CDR3 runs to 15 residues. The V segment lost 4 bases and the J segment 7 bases; nucleotides outside the gene matches: 7. The germline gives CDR1 SGHRS, CDR2 YFSETQ. Full variable domain (missing parts from reference TRBV5-1 and TRBJ2-1): KAGVTQTPRYLIKTRGQQVTLSCSPISGHRSVSWYQQTPGQGLQFLFEYFSETQRNKGNFPGRFSGRQFSNSRSEMNVSTLELGDSALYLCASSAGQGALNEQFFGPGTRLTVL.

The rearrangement uses TRBV18 and TRBJ1-2; D is ambiguous. The CDR3 is made up of 13 amino acids. Looked up from germline, CDR1 is KGHSH and CDR2 is LQKENI. V dropped 2 bases and J dropped 7 bases, with 11 bases sitting between them. The DNA of the CDR3 is TGTGCCAGCTCACCAATTAAACTAGGTGGCTACACCTTC. It is translated as CASSPIKLGGYTF. The full variable domain, in which reference TRBV18 and TRBJ1-2 provide the parts outside the CDR3, is NAGVMQNPRHLVRRRGQEARLRCSPMKGHSHVYWYRQLPEEGLKFMVYLQKENIIDESGMPKERFSAEFPKEGPSILRIQQVVRGDSAAYFCASSPIKLGGYTFGSGTRLTVV.

The rearrangement uses TRBV19 and TRBJ2-2; TRBD2 is a possible D gene (5 bases). This CDR3 has 15 residues. Germline V gene sequence: CDR1 LNHDA, CDR2 SQIVND (reference sequence). The V end lost 5 bases, the J end lost 4 bases, and 14 bases lay between the germline ends. The CDR3: CASSPGSRVTGELFF. The CDR3 DNA is TGTGCCAGTAGTCCGGGGAGTAGGGTCACCGGGGAGCTGTTTTTT. The variable domain in full, completed from reference TRBV19 and TRBJ2-2, reads DGGITQSPKYLFRKEGQNVTLSCEQNLNHDAMYWYRQDPGQGLRLIYYSQIVNDFQKGDIAEGYSVSREKKESFPLTVTSAQKNPTAFYLCASSPGSRVTGELFFGEGSRLTVL.